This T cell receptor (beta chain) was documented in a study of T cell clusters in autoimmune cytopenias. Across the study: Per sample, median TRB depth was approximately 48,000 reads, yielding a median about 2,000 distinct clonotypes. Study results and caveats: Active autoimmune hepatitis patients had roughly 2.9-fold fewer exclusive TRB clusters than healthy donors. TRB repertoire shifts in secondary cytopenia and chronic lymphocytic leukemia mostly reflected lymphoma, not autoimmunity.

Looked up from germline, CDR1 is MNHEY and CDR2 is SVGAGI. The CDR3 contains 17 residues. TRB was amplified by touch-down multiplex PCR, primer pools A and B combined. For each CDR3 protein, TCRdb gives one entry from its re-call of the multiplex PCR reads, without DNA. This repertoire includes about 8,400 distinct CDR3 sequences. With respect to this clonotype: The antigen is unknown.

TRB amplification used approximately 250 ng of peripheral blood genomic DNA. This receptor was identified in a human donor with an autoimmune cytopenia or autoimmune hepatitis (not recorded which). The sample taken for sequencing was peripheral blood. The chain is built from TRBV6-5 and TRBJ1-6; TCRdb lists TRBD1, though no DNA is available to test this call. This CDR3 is CASSPGTGIGYNSPLHF.